This T cell receptor (beta chain) was sequenced during a study of blood T cell repertoires in COVID-19 (TCRdb year 2020). Background on the whole study: Collaborator samples came from the United States, Italy and Spain and covered acute and convalescent phases of COVID-19. The dataset comprised deeply sampled blood TCRbeta repertoires from subjects exposed to, actively infected with, or recovered from COVID-19. The material from the prospective study consisted of cDNA or gDNA derived from T cells, B-cell-depleted T cells, or PBMCs. The repertoires were made available in a free public database intended to serve as a resource for research on the immune response to SARS-CoV-2. Samples came from the ongoing ImmuneRACE study (first 160 participants) plus 1,254 subjects from 6 global collaborators. Where available, HLA class I and class II types were obtained from metadata supplied by the sample provider rather than from assay-based typing. Sample metadata almost always included a de-identified subject ID, COVID-19 status, age in years and sex. Overall study results and their limits: How much clinical and demographic metadata was included differed by source and by participant, and the metadata was provided uncurated.

The immunoSEQ Assay, a bias-controlled multiplex PCR, was used to amplify TCRbeta CDR3 regions from genomic DNA. Regarding the original processing steps: The number of nucleated cells in each sample was estimated from the amplification of reference gene primers within the assay. To quantify the absolute abundance of each unique TCRbeta CDR3 rearrangement, sequence reads were collapsed and filtered. For each sample, productive Simpson clonality was calculated by taking the square root of Simpson's diversity index across productive rearrangements. Not all clones reach the TCRdb copy of this immuneACCESS table, which keeps in-frame sequences only. Checked studies attribute under half of the gap to unresolved V genes and leave the rest unexplained. The DNA was the basis for D and trimming; V, J and clone size are from that table. This sample has about 210,000 clones in its table, and roughly nine tenths of those were observed once. The ten largest clones take up 0.95% to 1.5% of the sample.

CDR1 and CDR2, per the germline V gene, are MDHEN and SYDVKM. The CDR3 starts with the cysteine, ends with the phenylalanine, and has 13 residues. Solely the CDR3 DNA is kept, with 39 bases framed from the first base. V gives up 3 bases and J gives up 3 bases, and the segment between their germline ends measures 6 bases. Collaborating institutions collected whole blood in K2EDTA tubes following their own protocols. For TCRbeta analysis, collaborator samples were shipped as frozen whole blood, as isolated PBMCs, or as DNA extracted from either sample type. This clone was detected only once. Its target antigen remains unknown. Per-base quality was not reported, and no clone a single base away is much larger than it.

The chain joins TRBV28 to TRBJ2-1; the D gene is perhaps TRBD2, from 5 matching bases. Sample: peripheral blood. This TCR derives from a man aged 25-40 years with acute or convalescent COVID-19. The sequenced DNA is TGTGCCAGCAGTTTCCGGGGCTACAATGAGCAGTTCTTC. It specifies CASSFRGYNEQFF.